Presented here are 27 T cell receptor beta chains from one specimen sequenced in a study of T cells in Graves' hyperthyroidism and ophthalmopathy. Using RNA transcripts as the source, TCR beta CDR3 regions were amplified. Initially, a first-round RT-PCR of the TCR CDR3 employed the HTBI primer set. In TCRdb, the multiplex PCR reads were re-called with MiXCR into one record per CDR3 protein. The repertoire holds about 640,000 distinct CDR3 sequences, with roughly 20% as singletons. What was sequenced was blood. The receptor set was obtained from a man aged 25-40 years with Graves' ophthalmopathy.

On this clonotype itself: The junction differs from germline at one of its ends, possibly a read error. The chain links TRBV28 to TRBJ1-3; D unclear. Germline CDR1 is MDHEN and CDR2 is SYDVKM. This CDR3 has 16 residues. CDR3 protein: CASSFAGELSGSTIYF. CDR3 coding DNA: TGTGCCAGCAGTTTTGCTGGGGAGCTCTCTGGAAGCACCATATATTTT.

This clonotype has more than one count but fewer than ten. The chain combines TRBV18 with TRBJ2-5, with 11 bases lining up with TRBD1. This CDR3 is 15 amino acids long. J lost 1 base, V lost 4 bases, and 2 bases had no gene match. Looked up from germline, CDR1 is KGHSH and CDR2 is LQKENI. CDR3 nucleotide sequence: TGTGCCAGCTCACGAGGGACAGGGGGCCAAGAGACCCAGTACTTC. Encoded protein: CASSRGTGGQETQYF.

This chain links TRBV4-1 with TRBJ2-7; 9 nucleotides line up with TRBD1. The V gene's germline CDR1 is MGHRA and CDR2 YSYEKL. This CDR3 contains 14 residues. V was pared by 4 bases and J by 6 bases, with 7 bases of the junction left unmatched. The CDR3 sequence: CASSPRDRVGEQYF. CDR3 coding DNA: TGCGCCAGCAGCCCGCGGGACAGGGTCGGCGAGCAGTACTTC.

The V and J genes are TRBV5-1 and TRBJ2-1, with TRBD2 as a possible D gene (5 bases). The CDR3 runs to 16 residues. V was shortened by 2 bases and J by 0 bases, with 12 bases between the two germline ends. Germline V gene lookup returns CDR1 SGHRS and CDR2 YFSETQ. CDR3 sequence reads: CASSFSGPSSYNEQFF. CDR3 DNA: TGCGCCAGCAGCTTCAGCGGCCCCAGCTCCTACAATGAGCAGTTCTTC.

This clonotype was recorded many times. The rearrangement links TRBV3-1 to TRBJ1-5; unclear D gene. Germline V CDR1 and CDR2: LGHDT, YNNKEL (reference sequence). This CDR3 has 15 amino acids. V was trimmed by 0 bases and J by 3 bases, leaving 9 bases between them. The CDR3 here is CASSQDLTPNQPQHF. The CDR3 region has the DNA TGTGCCAGCAGCCAAGATTTGACACCCAATCAGCCCCAGCATTTT.

This clonotype was observed a few times. The chain has TRBV7-9 and TRBJ2-1; D is ambiguous. CDR3 length equals 15 residues. Per germline, CDR1 SEHNR and CDR2 FQNEAQ (reference sequence). Trimming took 8 bases from V and 0 from J, leaving 14 bases between them. The CDR3 loop is CASVKSASSYNEQFF. The DNA for the CDR3 is TGTGCCAGCGTCAAGTCGGCGAGCTCCTACAATGAGCAGTTCTTC. Variable domain in full (rest from reference TRBV7-9 and TRBJ2-1): DTGVSQNPRHKITKRGQNVTFRCDPISEHNRLYWYRQTLGQGPEFLTYFQNEAQLEKSRLLSDRFSAERPKGSFSTLEIQRTEQGDSAMYLCASVKSASSYNEQFFGPGTRLTVL.

The chain couples TRBV5-1 to TRBJ1-1; the match to TRBD1 covers 8 bases. The V and J ends lost 3 bases and 6 bases, in that order; junction bases with no gene match: 13. Germline V CDR1 and CDR2: SGHRS, YFSETQ. The CDR3 is 16 amino acids. The CDR3: CASSSDRGIRDSEAFF. CDR3 nucleotide sequence: TGCGCCAGCAGCTCAGACAGGGGAATAAGGGACTCTGAAGCTTTCTTT. Drawing the rest from reference TRBV5-1 and TRBJ1-1, the complete variable domain is KAGVTQTPRYLIKTRGQQVTLSCSPISGHRSVSWYQQTPGQGLQFLFEYFSETQRNKGNFPGRFSGRQFSNSRSEMNVSTLELGDSALYLCASSSDRGIRDSEAFFGQGTRLTVV.

This clonotype was detected ten times or more. The V call is TRBV7-3, the J call TRBJ2-1; 8 bases align to TRBD1. This CDR3 spans 18 amino acids. V lost 5 bases and J lost 7; bases outside the gene matches: 19. Germline CDR1 and CDR2: SGHTA and FQGTGA. CDR3 sequence (DNA): TGTGCCAGCAGCCAAAGGGCAGGGGGCGAAAAACCGTATAATGAGCAGTTCTTC. Its translation: CASSQRAGGEKPYNEQFF.

J is TRBJ2-1 and V is TRBV9; 7 bases fit TRBD2. The germline V gene has CDR1 SGDLS and CDR2 YYNGEE. This CDR3 has 15 amino acids. J gave up 4 bases and V 10 bases, and 14 bases lay outside the gene matches. The CDR3 DNA reads TGTGCCGGCCCCCCAAACAAGGGAGGGTACAATGAGCAGTTCTTC. The encoded protein is CAGPPNKGGYNEQFF.

This clonotype was counted at least ten times. The rearrangement joins TRBV3-1 to TRBJ2-2; no clear D gene. CDR1 and CDR2 from the germline V gene are LGHDT and YNNKEL (reference sequence). Between the trimmed V and J ends, which lost 3 bases and 6 bases, there was a span of 2 bases. This CDR3 has 11 residues. CDR3 in amino acids: CASSHSGELFF. The CDR3 DNA sequence: TGTGCCAGCAGCCATTCCGGGGAGCTGTTTTTT.

This clonotype has a handful of counts. V gene TRBV10-3 combines with J gene TRBJ2-7; D unclear. In germline, CDR1 is ENHRY, CDR2 SYGVKD. The length of the CDR3 is 15 residues. V was shortened by 0 bases and J by 2 bases, with 11 bases between the two germline ends. The CDR3 DNA reads TGTGCCATCAGTGAGTCGATGGCCCTCACCTACGAGCAGTACTTC. Translated, it gives CAISESMALTYEQYF.

J is TRBJ2-5 and V is TRBV2, with D perhaps given as TRBD1 or TRBD2 (5 bases each). The CDR3 consists of 14 residues. The V and J ends lost 4 bases and 5 bases respectively, with 14 bases between them. Germline V gene sequence: CDR1 SNHLY, CDR2 FYNNEI. In nucleotides, the CDR3 is TGTGCCAGCAGTGTGCAGGGTAGAGGGGAGACCCAGTACTTC. Its protein is CASSVQGRGETQYF.

This clonotype came up many times. The chain links TRBV15 to TRBJ2-3, with TRBD2 as a possible D gene (7 bases). Trimming cost V 4 bases and J 1 base, with 21 bases left between them. The CDR3 spans 18 residues. Germline V gene data show CDR1 as LNHNV and CDR2 as YYDKDF (reference sequence). CDR3 protein: CATSTGVRREKGTDTQYF. CDR3 bases: TGTGCCACCAGCACAGGGGTTAGGCGGGAGAAGGGCACAGATACGCAGTATTTT.

The V and J genes are TRBV3-1 and TRBJ2-5; TRBD2 agrees at 13 bases. Per the germline V gene, CDR1 is LGHDT and CDR2 is YNNKEL (reference sequence). This CDR3 region has 16 residues. The V segment lost 1 base and the J segment 5 bases; nucleotides outside the gene matches: 4. The CDR3 sequence is CASSQVRLAGGETQYF. The CDR3, as DNA: TGTGCCAGCAGCCAAGTCCGACTAGCGGGAGGTGAGACCCAGTACTTC.

This chain uses TRBV30 with TRBJ2-3, with TRBD2 matching over 13 bases. The germline V gene has CDR1 GTSNPN and CDR2 SVGIG (reference sequence). The CDR3 is 17 amino acids. The V gene end was trimmed by 0 bases and the J gene end by 2 bases; junction bases not matched to a gene: 5. The CDR3 DNA reads TGTGCCTGGAGTGTACTAGCGGGAGGGCGAAACACAGATACGCAGTATTTT. Its translation: CAWSVLAGGRNTDTQYF.

This clonotype was observed a handful of times. V usage is TRBV5-4 and J usage is TRBJ2-5, with D possibly matching TRBD2 (5 bases). V was clipped by 4 bases and J by 5 bases, with 21 bases between them. Germline V gene data show CDR1 as SGHNT and CDR2 as YYREEE (reference sequence). This CDR3 is built from 16 residues. The CDR3 is CASSPVFDGGVETQYF. In DNA form, the CDR3 reads TGTGCCAGCAGCCCGGTGTTCGACGGAGGAGTCGAGACCCAGTACTTC.

The table lists this clonotype with a few counts. The J gene is TRBJ2-1, the V gene TRBV20-1; perhaps TRBD2 as D (6 bases). Trimming removed 1 base at V and 9 bases at J, with 25 bases between. The CDR3 runs to 17 residues. The germline V gene encodes CDR1 DFQATT and CDR2 SNEGSKA (reference sequence). The CDR3 protein is CSARANQGLPSLFEQFF. CDR3 sequence (DNA): TGCAGTGCTAGAGCCAACCAGGGACTCCCTTCGTTATTTGAGCAGTTCTTC.

The chain is built from TRBV7-4 and TRBJ2-5; D is unclear. The better agreement between TRBJ2-1 and the DNA end casts doubt on the J call. The CDR3 contains 16 residues. Germline V gene sequence: CDR1 SGHVT, CDR2 SQSDAQ. CDR3 coding DNA: TGTGCCAGCAGCTTATATGAGACGGCACCTCAAGAGACCCAGTTCTTC. It translates to CASSLYETAPQETQFF.

This clonotype was counted only a few times. The chain carries TRBV4-1 and TRBJ2-7; D perhaps matches TRBD2 (5 bases). Germline V gene data show CDR1 as MGHRA and CDR2 as YSYEKL. V lost 1 base and J 6 bases, leaving 13 bases between the germline ends. This CDR3 comprises 14 residues. Written as DNA, the CDR3 is TGCGCCAGCAGCCAAGTCTCAGGCGGGTTCGAGCAGTACTTC. Its translation: CASSQVSGGFEQYF.

The chain links TRBV7-6 to TRBJ2-2; no firm D call. Germline V CDR1 and CDR2: SGHVS, FNYEAQ. V gave up 2 bases and J gave up 4 bases, with 14 bases separating them. This CDR3 region has 16 residues. CDR3 DNA: TGTGCCAGCAGCTTATCAGGAGCCGAGCGCACCGGGGAGCTGTTTTTT. Its translation: CASSLSGAERTGELFF.

This clonotype has ten or more counts. The chain is built from TRBV29-1 and TRBJ2-5; D is undetermined. V lost 0 bases and J 5 bases, leaving 7 bases between the germline ends. Germline CDR1 is SQVTM and CDR2 is ANQGSEA. This CDR3 is built from 12 residues. As DNA, the CDR3 is TGCAGCGTTGAAGATCTTCGGGAGACCCAGTACTTC. Translated, it gives CSVEDLRETQYF.

The gene calls are TRBV6-5 and TRBJ2-3; 10 bases agree with TRBD2. Germline lookup yields CDR1 MNHEY and CDR2 SVGAGI. With 0 bases clipped from V and 6 bases from J, the junction kept 6 bases outside the gene matches. The CDR3 runs 16 residues. Written as DNA, the CDR3 is TGTGCCAGCAGTTACTCTCTAGCGGGAGTGGCTGATACGCAGTATTTT. Protein sequence: CASSYSLAGVADTQYF.

This clonotype was seen ten or more times. V gene TRBV12-3 or TRBV12-4 combines with J gene TRBJ2-5; D is possibly TRBD2 (7 bases). Trimming cost V 6 bases and J 4 bases, with 15 bases left between them. This CDR3 comprises 14 residues. CDR3 DNA sequence: TGTGCCAGCAGCTACGGGGGGCGGAGAGAGACCCAGTACTTC. It specifies CASSYGGRRETQYF.

The gene calls are TRBV20-1 and TRBJ2-3, with 15 nucleotides matching TRBD2. CDR1 DFQATT and CDR2 SNEGSKA come from the germline V gene (reference sequence). V was clipped by 6 bases and J by 6 bases; unmatched bases: 7. The CDR3 totals 15 residues. The DNA for the CDR3 is TGCAGTGCCCTTGGACTAGCGGGAGGGCCTGATACGCAGTATTTT. Its protein product is CSALGLAGGPDTQYF.

This clonotype was detected a few times. This chain connects TRBV27 to TRBJ2-7; 10 positions match TRBD2. V was pared by 4 bases and J by 3 bases, with 6 bases of the junction left unmatched. This CDR3 is 15 amino acids long. The germline V gene encodes CDR1 MNHEY and CDR2 SMNVEV (reference sequence). The CDR3 is CASSYSGRYYYEQYF. The CDR3 bases are TGTGCCAGCAGTTATAGCGGGAGGTATTACTACGAGCAGTACTTC.

This clonotype was counted many times. The V call is TRBV3-1, the J call TRBJ2-1, with D tentatively TRBD1 (6 bases). Germline V gives CDR1 LGHDT, CDR2 YNNKEL (reference sequence). V lost 3 bases and J 7 bases, leaving 10 bases between the germline ends. CDR3 length: 13 amino acids. CDR3 nucleotides: TGTGCCAGCAGCCAGGGGGCTCCGAATGAGCAGTTCTTC. This sequence encodes CASSQGAPNEQFF.

V gene TRBV30 combines with J gene TRBJ1-1; 7 bases align to TRBD1. The CDR3 has 14 amino acids. Germline CDR1 GTSNPN, CDR2 SVGIG (reference sequence). The trim removed 0 bases at V and 5 bases at J, leaving 6 bases unmatched. CDR3 residues: CAWSVGRGKTEAFF. For the CDR3, the DNA is TGTGCCTGGAGTGTTGGCAGGGGGAAAACTGAAGCTTTCTTT. The full variable domain, its missing parts supplied by reference TRBV30 and TRBJ1-1, is SQTIHQWPATLVQPVGSPLSLECTVEGTSNPNLYWYRQAAGRGLQLLFYSVGIGQISSEVPQNLSASRPQDRQFILSSKKLLLSDSGFYLCAWSVGRGKTEAFFGQGTRLTVV.